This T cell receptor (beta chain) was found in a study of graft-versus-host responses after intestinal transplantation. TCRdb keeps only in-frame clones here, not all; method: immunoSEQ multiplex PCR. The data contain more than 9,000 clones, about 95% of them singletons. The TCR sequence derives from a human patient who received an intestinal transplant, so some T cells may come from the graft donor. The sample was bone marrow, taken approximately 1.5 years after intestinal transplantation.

CDR3 protein: CASSHSNVNEKLFF. DNA of the CDR3: TGTGCCAGCAGCCACTCCAACGTTAATGAAAAACTGTTTTTT. The chain links TRBV7-2 to TRBJ1-4; no clear D gene. This CDR3 region has 14 residues. CDR1 is SGHTA and CDR2 is FQGNSA in the germline V gene. V was shortened by 5 bases and J by 4 bases, with 11 bases between the two germline ends.